This T cell receptor (beta chain) was profiled in a study of blood T cell repertoires in COVID-19. Overall study context: T cells, B-cell-depleted T cells, or PBMCs provided the cDNA or gDNA that served as material.

This clone was observed a single time. The CDR3 totals 16 residues. The ends were cut back, 2 bases at V and 2 bases at J, with 12 bases in the middle. Germline lookup yields CDR1 KGHDR and CDR2 SFDVKD. TCRdb's table, derived via immunoSEQ multiplex PCR, lists solely in-frame clones and lacks some. The sample consists of around 250,000 clones, approximately 86% of them appearing once. The rearrangement joins TRBV24-1 to TRBJ1-3, with TRBD1 as a possible D gene (5 bases). The sample was peripheral blood. This TCR derives from a man aged 35 to 55 with active or convalescent COVID-19. As DNA, the CDR3 is TGTGCCACCAGTGATTCGCAGGGTTACCCTGGAAACACCATATATTTT. Translation: CATSDSQGYPGNTIYF.